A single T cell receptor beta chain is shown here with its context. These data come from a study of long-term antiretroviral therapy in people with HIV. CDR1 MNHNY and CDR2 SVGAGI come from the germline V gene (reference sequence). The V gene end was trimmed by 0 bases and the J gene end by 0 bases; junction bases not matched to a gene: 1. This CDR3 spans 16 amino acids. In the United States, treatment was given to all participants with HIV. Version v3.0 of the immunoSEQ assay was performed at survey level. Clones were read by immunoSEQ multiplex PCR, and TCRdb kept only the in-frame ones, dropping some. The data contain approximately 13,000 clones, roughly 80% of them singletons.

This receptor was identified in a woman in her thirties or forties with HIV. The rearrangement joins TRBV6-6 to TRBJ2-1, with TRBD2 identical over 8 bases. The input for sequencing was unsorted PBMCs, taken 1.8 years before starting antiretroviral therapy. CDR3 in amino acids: CASSYSLAGSYNEQFF. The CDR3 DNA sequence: TGTGCCAGCAGTTACTCGCTAGCGGGCTCCTACAATGAGCAGTTCTTC.